The rows below give T cell receptor beta chains drawn from one sample of a study of T cell responses to AZD1222 COVID-19 vaccine. TCRdb's copy holds only in-frame clones and misses some; the assay was immunoSEQ multiplex PCR. Seen here are 130,000 or so clones, around 92% observed once, and the top ten hold roughly 2%. The sequencing here drew on peripheral blood, taken 28 days after the second AZD1222 dose. These receptors all come from an adult who received the AZD1222 COVID-19 vaccine. The CDR3 runs from the conserved cysteine through the conserved F or W. D genes are given only for firm matches. For some rows the clone size is stated as once, few or many, or as a class when expanded; others skip it.

TRBJ2-1 | - | once | TRBV30 | TGTGCCTGGAGTGTCCGGGGGGCCCTCGGGTACAATGAGCAGTTCTTC | CAWSVRGALGYNEQFF
TRBJ2-1 | - | - | TRBV5-1 | TGCGCCAGCAGCTTGACCAATGAGCAGTTCTTC | CASSLTNEQFF
TRBJ2-3 | - | - | TRBV19 | TGTGCCAGTATGCCGGCAGAAACAGATACGCAGTATTTT | CASMPAETDTQYF
TRBJ2-3 | - | - | TRBV12-2 | TGTGCAAGTCGCCCCAGTAGGGGACACCCCACAGATACGCAGTATTTT | CASRPSRGHPTDTQYF
TRBJ2-3 | TRBD2 | - | TRBV27 | TGTGCCAGCAGTCCCGTGGCGGGAGGGCCGACAGATACGCAGTATTTT | CASSPVAGGPTDTQYF
TRBJ1-2 | TRBD1 | - | TRBV6-5 | TGTGCCAGCAGTAATGACAGGGGGGACTATGGCTACACCTTC | CASSNDRGDYGYTF
TRBJ2-2 | - | - | TRBV7-3 | TGTGCCAGCAGCCTTCATGGGGCCGGCAACACCGGGGAGCTGTTTTTT | CASSLHGAGNTGELFF
TRBJ1-1 | - | - | TRBV2 | TGTGCCAGCAGGGGGGTCGGTAGGAACACTGAAGCTTTCTTT | CASRGVGRNTEAFF
TRBJ1-1 | - | - | TRBV12-3/TRBV12-4 | TGTGCCAGCAGACTACAGGGTAACACTGAAGCTTTCTTT | CASRLQGNTEAFF
TRBJ2-2 | - | - | TRBV19 | TGTGCCAGTAGTTCCCCCGCCAGGGCGAACACCGGGGAGCTGTTTTTT | CASSSPARANTGELFF
TRBJ2-1 | - | - | TRBV5-1 | TGCGCCAGCAGCTTATTGGGGAACAATGAGCAGTTCTTC | CASSLLGNNEQFF
TRBJ2-3 | TRBD2 | - | TRBV7-9 | TGTGCCAGCAGCTTGATGGGACTAGAAACAGATACGCAGTATTTT | CASSLMGLETDTQYF
TRBJ2-5 | - | - | TRBV15 | TGTGCCACCAGCAGACGCGTAACTAGCAGAGAGACCCAGTACTTC | CATSRRVTSRETQYF
TRBJ1-1 | - | - | TRBV11-3 | TGTGCCAGCAGCGCGGGACACCCCTCCCCTGAAGCTTTCTTT | CASSAGHPSPEAFF
TRBJ1-1 | - | - | TRBV25-1 | TGTGCCAGCAGTCTCACCCCCACTGAAGCTTTCTTT | CASSLTPTEAFF
TRBJ1-4 | - | - | TRBV4-1 | TGCGCCAGCAGCCAAGAAAGTTGGGGGCGGGTTGAAAAACTGTTTTTT | CASSQESWGRVEKLFF